This T cell receptor (beta chain) was documented in a study of shared clonotypes between healthy human individuals (dated by TCRdb to 2019 to 2021). About the full investigation: A couple of women and a few men aged 18 to 49 years were included in the cohort. Different laboratories and diverse techniques were used to prepare libraries and sequence TCR repertoires, to increase sequencing depth and limit assay-specific biases. Leukapheresis yielded between about 0.8 and 9.5 billion PBMCs per donor. The study deeply sequenced blood TCR repertoires of about five healthy adults to estimate repertoire size and the extent of clonotype sharing between individuals. Per donor, three plates each were used for CD4 naive and CD4 memory, two for CD8 naive, and one for CD8 memory. The research as a whole found: Because the study included a small number of donors, the genetic and exposure-history diversity represented was limited. Sampling was restricted to blood, and TCR repertoires in tissue are likely to differ from TCR repertoires in blood. Across four donors, about 4.5% of naive CD4, roughly 3.3% of naive CD8, about 2.3% of memory CD4, and roughly 0.41% of memory CD8 clonotypes were shared. Higher generation probabilities were observed for clonotypes shared by all four sorted-subset donors than for non-shared clonotypes. Based on pairwise subsampling, the degree of clonotype sharing among donors was expected to be affected by sequencing depth. Incomplete sequencing was indicated by rarefaction of sorted-subset datasets, despite the large sequencing depth. Naive subsets generally had larger estimated clonotype richness than memory subsets.

The germline V gene sets CDR1 to MDHEN and CDR2 to SYDVKM. Compared with germline, V lacks 3 bases and J lacks 2 bases; bases without a gene match: 3. The CDR3, cysteine through phenylalanine, is 14 amino acids long. The retained sequence is limited to the CDR3, 42 bases, with the frame set at the first base. The donors were healthy, HIV-negative adults with no recently reported acute infections or vaccinations. Only Caucasian adults living in Nashville, Tennessee, USA were represented among the donors. CD4+ T cells were enriched through magnetic negative selection, after which naive cells were positively selected on CD45RA and the remaining negative fraction served as the memory subset. After blood collection by leukapheresis, PBMCs were isolated using Ficoll-Histopaque density gradient centrifugation and then cryopreserved in the vapor phase of liquid nitrogen. Purity and quantity of every magnetically sorted T cell population were checked by analytical flow cytometry. Each sorted fraction had its genomic DNA isolated and then quantified by UV absorbance on a Nanodrop 2000c.

Using the deep immunoSEQ assay, TCR CDR3 regions were amplified from genomic DNA by multiplex PCR. Extracted genomic DNA from each cell subset was spread evenly across all wells of several immunoSEQ 96-well plates, with each plate serving as a replicate. For sorted subsets, approximately 210 ng genomic DNA, equal to some 30,000 T cell genomes, was loaded into each replicate PCR. Purified libraries were quantified with a Qubit 3.0 fluorometer, sized on a Bioanalyzer 2100, and re-quantified with the KAPA Library Quantification kit. Every immunoSEQ 96-well plate was sequenced on a separate single-read 150-cycle Illumina NextSeq 550 flow cell. Regarding the original processing steps: The immunoSEQ output contained only junctional sequences without quality scores, so filtering could not match that applied to full-length reads. Sequences were annotated with PyIR, a Python wrapper for IgBLAST v1.9, using IMGT germline references to assign V/J genes and CDR3. Reads were filtered out if the reads had weak V/J assignments (E-value above 1e-6), no CDR3, stop codons, out-of-frame junctions, or ambiguous translated residues. V3J clonotypes were defined as sequences sharing the same inferred V gene, J gene, and CDR3 amino acid sequence. To compute the percentage overlap between repertoires, the number of shared unique clonotypes was divided by the size of the smaller repertoire. RTK rarefaction, the Chao1 estimator, and Recon v2.1 estimates of unobserved clonotypes were used to assess repertoire richness. OLGA was used to compute generation probabilities for all TCRbeta clonotypes that the gDNA method yielded from four donors. The immuneACCESS repertoire file appears here via TCRdb, limited to in-frame rearrangements. These files lack a portion of the clones; in checked studies, under half of the deficit traces to unresolved V genes, and the cause of the others is not known. That table gives V, J and clone size, and the DNA gave D and trimming. For this sample there are about 1.1 million clones; approximately 80% appear just once. The ten largest clonotypes hold 0.55% to 0.7% of the sample.

Comment on this clone: The target of this receptor is not known. No qualities accompany the bases; no much larger clone lies one base away.

The chain couples TRBV28 to TRBJ2-7; 8 nucleotides in the junction match TRBD2. This TCR came from a man aged 18 to 30 in good health. Some clones in this sample may be carry-over from other donors' samples. Sequenced input: memory CD4+ T cells from PBMCs. In light of the paper, this sample's cell subset or site label describes: CD45RA-negative fraction. The CDR3: CASSFPAGAYEQYF. The DNA sequence is as follows: TGTGCCAGCAGTTTCCCAGCGGGAGCCTACGAGCAGTACTTC.